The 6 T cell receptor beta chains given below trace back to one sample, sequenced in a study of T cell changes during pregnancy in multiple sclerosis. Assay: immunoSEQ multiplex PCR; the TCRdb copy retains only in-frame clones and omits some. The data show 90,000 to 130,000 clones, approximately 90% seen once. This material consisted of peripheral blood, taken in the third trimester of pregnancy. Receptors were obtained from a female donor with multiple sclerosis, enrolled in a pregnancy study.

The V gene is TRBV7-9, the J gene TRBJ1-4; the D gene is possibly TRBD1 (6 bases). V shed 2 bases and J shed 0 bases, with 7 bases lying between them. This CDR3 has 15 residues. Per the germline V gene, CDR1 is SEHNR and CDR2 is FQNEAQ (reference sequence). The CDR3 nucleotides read TGTGCCAGCAGCTTACAGGGGTCAACTAATGAAAAACTGTTTTTT. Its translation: CASSLQGSTNEKLFF.

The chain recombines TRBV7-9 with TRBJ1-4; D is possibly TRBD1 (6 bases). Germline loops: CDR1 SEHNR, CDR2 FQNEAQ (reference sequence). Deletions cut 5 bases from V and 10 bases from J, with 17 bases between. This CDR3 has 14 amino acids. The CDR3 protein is CASSADRHQGKLFF. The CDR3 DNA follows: TGTGCCAGCAGCGCCGACAGGCACCAGGGAAAACTGTTTTTT.

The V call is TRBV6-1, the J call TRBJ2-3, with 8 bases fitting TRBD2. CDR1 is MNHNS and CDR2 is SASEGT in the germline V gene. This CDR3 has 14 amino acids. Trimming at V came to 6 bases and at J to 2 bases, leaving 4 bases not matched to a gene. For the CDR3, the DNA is TGTGCCAGCAGCCAGCGGGGGATCACAGATACGCAGTATTTT. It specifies CASSQRGITDTQYF.

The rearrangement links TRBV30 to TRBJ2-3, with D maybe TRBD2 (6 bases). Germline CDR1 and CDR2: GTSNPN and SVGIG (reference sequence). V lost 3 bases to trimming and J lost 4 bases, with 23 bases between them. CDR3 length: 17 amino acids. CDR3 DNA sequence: TGTGCCTGGAGAGCCGTAGTACGGCCTAGCGAAGCAGATACGCAGTATTTT. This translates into CAWRAVVRPSEADTQYF.

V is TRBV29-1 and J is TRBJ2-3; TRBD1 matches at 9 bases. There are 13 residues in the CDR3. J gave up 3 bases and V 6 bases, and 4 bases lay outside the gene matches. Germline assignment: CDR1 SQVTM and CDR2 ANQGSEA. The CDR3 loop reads CSVSGQGTDTQYF. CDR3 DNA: TGCAGCGTCTCGGGACAGGGTACAGATACGCAGTATTTT.

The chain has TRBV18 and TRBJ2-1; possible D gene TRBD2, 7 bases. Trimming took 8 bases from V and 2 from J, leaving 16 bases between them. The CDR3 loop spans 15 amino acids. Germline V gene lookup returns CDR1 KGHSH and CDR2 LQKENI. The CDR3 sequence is CASTSGGLTYNEQFF. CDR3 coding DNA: TGTGCCAGCACGTCCGGGGGGCTCACCTACAATGAGCAGTTCTTC.